The 27 T cell receptor beta chains below all came from one sample that was sequenced in a study of technical replicates of blood from several donors (dated by TCRdb to 2015 to 2018). The library relied on the immunoSEQ multiplex PCR assay. Entries here come from immuneACCESS through TCRdb and include only in-frame sequences with V and J called. Some clones fail to appear in such tables; in the studies checked, an unresolved V gene covers under half of the shortfall, and the cause of the remainder is unknown. The sample table lists 75,000 to 95,000 clones, about nine tenths of them with a count of one. Jointly, the top ten make up 0.25% to 0.35% of the sample. The specimen sequenced was T cells isolated from PBMCs. The receptors shown here come from a human donor in good health.

The J gene is TRBJ2-2, the V gene TRBV6-6, with D possibly matching TRBD2 (5 bases). Per the germline V gene, CDR1 is MNHNY and CDR2 is SVGAGI (reference sequence). Between the trimmed V and J ends, which lost 2 bases and 8 bases, there was a span of 6 bases. This CDR3 is built from 12 residues. CDR3 region: CASSYRDGELFF. The CDR3 DNA reads TGTGCCAGCAGTTACCGGGATGGGGAGCTGTTTTTT.

The CDR3: CASSWDYRYTF. CDR3 nucleotides: TGTGCCAGCAGCTGGGACTATAGGTACACCTTC. The gene calls are TRBV6-1 and TRBJ1-2, with a weak D call TRBD1 (5 bases). Looked up from germline, CDR1 is MNHNS and CDR2 is SASEGT. The CDR3 covers 11 residues. Between the trimmed V and J ends, which lost 6 bases and 11 bases, there was a span of 13 bases.

This chain joins TRBV13 and TRBJ1-1, with 10 bases that match TRBD1. V gave up 5 bases and J gave up 10 bases; unmatched junction bases: 7. Germline CDR1 and CDR2: PRHDT and FYEKMQ (reference sequence). This CDR3 has 13 residues. CDR3 loop: CASSPRQGAGAFF. CDR3 nucleotides: TGTGCCAGCAGCCCACGACAGGGGGCCGGAGCTTTCTTT. The entire variable domain, with the rest obtained from reference TRBV13 and TRBJ1-1, is as follows: AAGVIQSPRHLIKEKRETATLKCYPIPRHDTVYWYQQGPGQDPQFLISFYEKMQSDKGSIPDRFSAQQFSDYHSELNMSSLELGDSALYFCASSPRQGAGAFFGQGTRLTVV.

The chain carries TRBV4-1 and TRBJ1-1, with D tentatively TRBD1 (5 bases). V lost 0 bases and J lost 8, with 16 bases in between. Germline-derived CDR1 and CDR2 are MGHRA and YSYEKL. This CDR3 region has 15 residues. CDR3 in DNA: TGCGCCAGCAGCCAAGATTACGTTAGGGGAACAGAAGCTTTCTTT. Protein: CASSQDYVRGTEAFF.

This clone was observed once. V is TRBV19 and J is TRBJ1-2; D is uncertain. The germline V and J ends were trimmed by 6 bases and 4 bases, with 15 bases remaining between them. Germline V CDR1 and CDR2: LNHDA, SQIVND (reference sequence). The CDR3 covers 14 residues. The CDR3 is CASSAGRNLYGYTF. CDR3 bases: TGTGCCAGTAGCGCCGGGAGAAACCTCTATGGCTACACCTTC.

The rearrangement uses TRBV2 and TRBJ1-1; D call uncertain. The length of the CDR3 is 14 residues. Looked up from germline, CDR1 is SNHLY and CDR2 is FYNNEI. Trimming took 6 bases from V and 0 from J, leaving 11 bases between them. The CDR3 protein is CASREEPLNTEAFF. The DNA of the CDR3 is TGTGCCAGCAGAGAGGAGCCCTTGAACACTGAAGCTTTCTTT. Complete variable domain (other parts from reference TRBV2 and TRBJ1-1): EPEVTQTPSHQVTQMGQEVILRCVPISNHLYFYWYRQILGQKVEFLVSFYNNEISEKSEIFDDQFSVERPDGSNFTLKIRSTKLEDSAMYFCASREEPLNTEAFFGQGTRLTVV.

The chain couples TRBV5-4 to TRBJ1-4; 8 nucleotides agree with TRBD1. The CDR3 is 16 amino acids. CDR1 and CDR2 from the germline V gene are SGHNT and YYREEE (reference sequence). The J segment lost 8 bases and the V segment lost 3 bases, leaving 12 bases of the junction unmatched. CDR3 in amino acids: CASSSGQGVVEEKLFF. CDR3 DNA: TGTGCCAGCAGCTCTGGACAGGGCGTAGTAGAGGAAAAACTGTTTTTT.

The gene calls are TRBV18 and TRBJ2-5; 7 positions match TRBD1. The ends lost 4 bases at V and 5 bases at J; junction bases unmatched: 7. CDR3 length: 14 amino acids. Germline CDR1 KGHSH, CDR2 LQKENI. For the CDR3, the DNA is TGTGCCAGCTCACAGGGGGCCCCCGTGGAGACCCAGTACTTC. Residues: CASSQGAPVETQYF.

The chain is built from TRBV5-1 and TRBJ2-7, with a weak D call TRBD1 (6 bases). V was clipped by 4 bases and J by 0 bases, with 17 bases between them. Germline lookup yields CDR1 SGHRS and CDR2 YFSETQ. The CDR3 covers 16 residues. CDR3 sequence reads: CASSRGVGASSYEQYF. DNA for the CDR3: TGCGCCAGCAGCCGGGGCGTGGGGGCCAGCTCCTACGAGCAGTACTTC. Full variable domain (missing parts from reference TRBV5-1 and TRBJ2-7): KAGVTQTPRYLIKTRGQQVTLSCSPISGHRSVSWYQQTPGQGLQFLFEYFSETQRNKGNFPGRFSGRQFSNSRSEMNVSTLELGDSALYLCASSRGVGASSYEQYFGPGTRLTVT.

The rearrangement uses TRBV6-5 and TRBJ2-3, with TRBD2 matching over 8 bases. V lost 2 bases and J lost 4; bases outside the gene matches: 5. Looked up from germline, CDR1 is MNHEY and CDR2 is SVGAGI. The CDR3 has 15 residues. This CDR3 reads CASSYNGRGADTQYF. DNA of the CDR3: TGTGCCAGCAGTTACAACGGGAGGGGCGCAGATACGCAGTATTTT.

V usage is TRBV5-4 and J usage is TRBJ1-1; perhaps TRBD1 as D (6 bases). The germline CDR1 and CDR2 sequences are SGHNT and YYREEE (reference sequence). The length of the CDR3 is 14 residues. The V end lost 1 base, the J end lost 6 bases, and 13 bases lay between the germline ends. CDR3 amino acids: CASSLSHRVAEAFF. The CDR3, as DNA: TGTGCCAGCAGCTTGAGTCACAGGGTCGCTGAAGCTTTCTTT.

V usage is TRBV10-3 and J usage is TRBJ2-2, with 7 bases that match TRBD1. V lost 10 bases to trimming and J lost 5 bases; unmatched junction nucleotides: 13. CDR1 and CDR2 from the germline V gene are ENHRY and SYGVKD. The CDR3 totals 15 residues. The CDR3 coding sequence is TGTGCCACCTGTAGACAGGGATGGGGGACCGGGGAGCTGTTTTTT. It encodes CATCRQGWGTGELFF.

The chain is built from TRBV7-9 and TRBJ2-1; D remains unclear. The CDR3 spans 12 residues. CDR1 SEHNR and CDR2 FQNEAQ come from the germline V gene (reference sequence). The V and J ends lost 3 bases and 6 bases respectively, with 6 bases between them. The CDR3 coding sequence is TGTGCCAGCAGCTTTGGTAGCAATGAGCAGTTCTTC. As protein: CASSFGSNEQFF.

This chain links TRBV9 with TRBJ2-5; 8 bases match TRBD2. The CDR3 contains 13 residues. In germline, CDR1 is SGDLS, CDR2 YYNGEE. With 4 bases clipped from V and 3 bases from J, the junction kept 2 bases outside the gene matches. The CDR3 DNA reads TGTGCCAGCAGCTACGGGGGGGAAGAGACCCAGTACTTC. It encodes CASSYGGEETQYF.

The J gene is TRBJ2-5, the V gene TRBV7-8; 7 nucleotides agree with TRBD1. Germline CDR1 reads SGHVS; CDR2 reads FQNEAQ. The CDR3 contains 15 residues. V gave up 5 bases and J gave up 2 bases; unmatched junction bases: 8. The CDR3 sequence is CASSALGTAQETQYF. The CDR3 coding sequence is TGTGCCAGCAGCGCATTAGGGACAGCTCAAGAGACCCAGTACTTC.

Here the CDR3 DNA reads TGTGCCAGCAGTTTCGTATACAGGGCGTATGAGCAGTTCTTC. Residues: CASSFVYRAYEQFF. The rearrangement links TRBV27 to TRBJ2-1, with D possibly TRBD1 on 6 matching bases. CDR1 is MNHEY and CDR2 is SMNVEV in the germline V gene (reference sequence). V gave up 3 bases and J gave up 8 bases, with 14 bases separating them. The length of the CDR3 is 14 residues.

The chain recombines TRBV5-8 with TRBJ1-2; unclear D gene. Germline lookup yields CDR1 SGHTS and CDR2 YDEGEE. The length of the CDR3 is 14 residues. V lost 5 bases to trimming and J lost 8 bases, with 19 bases between them. CDR3 in DNA: TGTGCCAGCAGTATCCAGACATCAAGGAGGGGCTACACCTTC. As protein: CASSIQTSRRGYTF. The whole variable domain, filled in from reference TRBV5-8 and TRBJ1-2, reads EAGVTQSPTHLIKTRGQQATLRCSPISGHTSVYWYQQALGLGLQFLLWYDEGEERNRGNFPPRFSGRQFPNYSSELNVNALELEDSALYLCASSIQTSRRGYTFGSGTRLTVV.

J is TRBJ2-1 and V is TRBV2, with 8 nucleotides matching TRBD2. The V gene's germline CDR1 is SNHLY and CDR2 FYNNEI. V was clipped by 4 bases and J by 3 bases; unmatched bases: 5. CDR3 length: 15 amino acids. CDR3 region: CASSVREGRYNEQFF. Written as DNA, the CDR3 is TGTGCCAGCAGTGTACGGGAGGGCCGCTACAATGAGCAGTTCTTC. Combining the CDR3 with reference TRBV2 and TRBJ2-1 gives the whole variable domain EPEVTQTPSHQVTQMGQEVILRCVPISNHLYFYWYRQILGQKVEFLVSFYNNEISEKSEIFDDQFSVERPDGSNFTLKIRSTKLEDSAMYFCASSVREGRYNEQFFGPGTRLTVL.

The CDR3 loop is CASRGARVDGYTF. The DNA for the CDR3 is TGTGCCAGCAGAGGGGCCAGGGTCGATGGCTACACCTTC. This chain joins TRBV2 and TRBJ1-2, with D perhaps TRBD1 (5 bases). The V gene's germline CDR1 is SNHLY and CDR2 FYNNEI. Trimming removed 6 bases at V and 6 bases at J, with 14 bases between. The CDR3 contains 13 residues. The full variable domain, its missing parts supplied by reference TRBV2 and TRBJ1-2, is EPEVTQTPSHQVTQMGQEVILRCVPISNHLYFYWYRQILGQKVEFLVSFYNNEISEKSEIFDDQFSVERPDGSNFTLKIRSTKLEDSAMYFCASRGARVDGYTFGSGTRLTVV.

In its sample, this clone was seen once. The chain carries TRBV19 and TRBJ1-2; 9 bases fit TRBD1. Germline trimming cut 5 bases from V and 5 bases from J; bases unmatched to any gene: 9. There are 15 residues in the CDR3. Germline V lookup: CDR1 LNHDA, CDR2 SQIVND (reference sequence). In DNA form, the CDR3 reads TGTGCCAGTAGTGCCCTCCGGGACAGGGTGTATGGCTACACCTTC. Its protein is CASSALRDRVYGYTF.

Here the CDR3 reads CASSLLTTGTLDTQYF. CDR3 coding DNA: TGTGCCAGCAGCTTACTGACAACGGGGACACTAGATACGCAGTATTTT. V gene TRBV11-2 combines with J gene TRBJ2-3; the D gene is possibly TRBD1 (6 bases). V was shortened by 2 bases and J by 5 bases, with 17 bases between the two germline ends. Per germline, CDR1 SGHAT and CDR2 FQNNGV. The CDR3 loop spans 16 amino acids.

The chain joins TRBV27 to TRBJ2-2; 10 bases are a match to TRBD1. Germline V lookup: CDR1 MNHEY, CDR2 SMNVEV (reference sequence). Trimming removed 5 bases from V and 5 bases from J; junction bases left unmatched: 8. This CDR3 region has 16 residues. The chain's CDR3 is CASSHRDRGGTGELFF. The CDR3 bases are TGTGCCAGCAGTCACCGGGACAGGGGAGGAACCGGGGAGCTGTTTTTT.

The genes are TRBV9 and TRBJ2-5, with 7 positions matching TRBD1. Germline assignment: CDR1 SGDLS and CDR2 YYNGEE. J gave up 2 bases and V 3 bases, and 7 bases lay outside the gene matches. This CDR3 region has 15 residues. CDR3 bases: TGTGCCAGCAGCGAGGGGGCGCGGATTCAAGAGACCCAGTACTTC. Translation gives CASSEGARIQETQYF.

The chain is built from TRBV4-1 and TRBJ1-4; 7 bases are a match to TRBD1. The germline V gene has CDR1 MGHRA and CDR2 YSYEKL. The V gene end was trimmed by 5 bases and the J gene end by 12 bases; junction bases not matched to a gene: 15. This CDR3 spans 15 amino acids. The CDR3 sequence: CASSSRTGYRRELFF. In nucleotides, the CDR3 is TGCGCCAGCAGCTCCCGGACAGGCTATCGGAGGGAACTGTTTTTT.

V gene TRBV7-8 combines with J gene TRBJ1-1; 7 bases are a match to TRBD1. This CDR3 contains 14 residues. CDR1 SGHVS and CDR2 FQNEAQ come from the germline V gene. Losses at the gene ends were 4 bases for V and 2 bases for J; bases not matched to a gene: 4. CDR3 coding DNA: TGTGCCAGCAGCTCCACAGGGGCTAACACTGAAGCTTTCTTT. Its protein product is CASSSTGANTEAFF.

The chain has TRBV5-1 and TRBJ2-5; D might be TRBD2 (5 bases). Germline CDR1 reads SGHRS; CDR2 reads YFSETQ. This CDR3 spans 16 amino acids. Trimming stripped 0 bases from V and 5 bases from J, with 17 bases between. CDR3 nucleotides: TGCGCCAGCAGCTTGGCCGGTTTCGAAAGGAGGGAGACCCAGTACTTC. As protein: CASSLAGFERRETQYF.

V is TRBV2 and J is TRBJ2-7; D remains unclear. V lost 2 bases and J lost 4, with 12 bases in between. This CDR3 contains 14 residues. Germline lookup yields CDR1 SNHLY and CDR2 FYNNEI. CDR3 sequence: CASSESTLGYEQYF. CDR3 coding DNA: TGTGCCAGCAGTGAATCAACCCTCGGGTACGAGCAGTACTTC.